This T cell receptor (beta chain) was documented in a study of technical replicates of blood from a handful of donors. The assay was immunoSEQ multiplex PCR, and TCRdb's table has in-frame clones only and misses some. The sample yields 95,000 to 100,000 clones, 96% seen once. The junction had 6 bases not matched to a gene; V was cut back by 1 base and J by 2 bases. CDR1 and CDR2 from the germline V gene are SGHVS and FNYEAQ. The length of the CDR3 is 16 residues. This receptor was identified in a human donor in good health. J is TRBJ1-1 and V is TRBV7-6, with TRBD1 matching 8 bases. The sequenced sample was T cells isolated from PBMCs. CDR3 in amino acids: CASSLEATGGNTEAFF. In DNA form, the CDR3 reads TGTGCCAGCAGCTTAGAAGCTACAGGGGGTAACACTGAAGCTTTCTTT.